This T cell receptor beta chain was captured by sequencing in a study of a mutant IDH1 vaccine in newly diagnosed glioma. Background on the study: Patients received vaccination from 4-6 weeks after radiotherapy alone, or with temozolomide cycles.

Stated time point: week 35, safety follow-up. In the vaccine, a single dose held 300 ug of the mutant IDH1 20-mer peptide, along with topical imiquimod. As concerns this clone: What it recognizes is unknown.

Germline V gene lookup returns CDR1 MNHEY and CDR2 SVGAGI. The CDR3 covers 12 residues. The assay was immunoSEQ multiplex PCR, and TCRdb's table has in-frame clones only and misses some. The repertoire holds under 60,000 clones, about 82% seen once, with over 9% in the top ten. The clonotype comes from a man aged 40-49 years with glioma. The specimen was PBMCs, collected from a glioma patient whose treatment included an IDH1 peptide vaccine. This chain joins TRBV6-5 and TRBJ2-5; no reliable D call. The J call may be wrong; the DNA end is better matched by TRBJ2-7. CDR3 coding DNA: TGTGCCAGCGTTGGGGATTCCTACGAGCAGTACTTC. Its translation is CASVGDSYEQYF.